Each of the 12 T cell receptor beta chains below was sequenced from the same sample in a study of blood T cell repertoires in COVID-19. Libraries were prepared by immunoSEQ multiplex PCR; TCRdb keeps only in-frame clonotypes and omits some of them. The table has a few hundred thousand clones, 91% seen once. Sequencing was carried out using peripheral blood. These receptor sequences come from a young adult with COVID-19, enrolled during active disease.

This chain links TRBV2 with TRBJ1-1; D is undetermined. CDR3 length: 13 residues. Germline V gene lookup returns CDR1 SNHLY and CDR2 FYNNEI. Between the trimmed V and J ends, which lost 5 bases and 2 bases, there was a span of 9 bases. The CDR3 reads CASSQSPNTEAFF. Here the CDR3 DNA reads TGTGCCAGCAGTCAAAGCCCTAACACTGAAGCTTTCTTT.

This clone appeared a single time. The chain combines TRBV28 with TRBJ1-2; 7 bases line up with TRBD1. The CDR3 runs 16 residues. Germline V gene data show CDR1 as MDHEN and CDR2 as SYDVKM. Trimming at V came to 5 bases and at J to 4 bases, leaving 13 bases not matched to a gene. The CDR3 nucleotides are TGTGCCAGCAGTGCTCACAGGGGAAACAAGGTCTATGGCTACACCTTC. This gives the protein CASSAHRGNKVYGYTF.

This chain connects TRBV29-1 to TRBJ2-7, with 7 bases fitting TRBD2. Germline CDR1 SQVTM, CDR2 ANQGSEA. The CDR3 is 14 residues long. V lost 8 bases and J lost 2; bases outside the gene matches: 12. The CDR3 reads CSILKGGVTYEQYF. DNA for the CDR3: TGCAGCATCCTAAAGGGAGGGGTGACCTACGAGCAGTACTTC.

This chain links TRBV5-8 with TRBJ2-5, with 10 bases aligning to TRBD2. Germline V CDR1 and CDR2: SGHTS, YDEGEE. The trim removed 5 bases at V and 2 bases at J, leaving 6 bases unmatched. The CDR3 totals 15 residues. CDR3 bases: TGTGCCAGCAGTTCCGGGACTAGCGTTCAAGAGACCCAGTACTTC. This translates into CASSSGTSVQETQYF.

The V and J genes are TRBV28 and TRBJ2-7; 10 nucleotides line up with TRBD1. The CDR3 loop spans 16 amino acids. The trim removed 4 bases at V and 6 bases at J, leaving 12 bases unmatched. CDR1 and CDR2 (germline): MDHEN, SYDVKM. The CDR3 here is CASSSTPPGQGSEQYF. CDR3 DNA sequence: TGTGCCAGCAGTTCAACTCCTCCGGGACAGGGGTCCGAGCAGTACTTC.

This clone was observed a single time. The CDR3 spells CASSQGEDRGAFF. The CDR3 region has the DNA TGCGCCAGCAGCCAAGGGGAAGACAGGGGAGCTTTCTTT. The chain links TRBV4-1 to TRBJ1-1; 8 bases line up with TRBD1. The CDR3 is 13 residues long. J lost 10 bases, V lost 1 base, and 5 bases had no gene match. Germline values: CDR1 MGHRA, CDR2 YSYEKL.

CDR3 region: CASRGQGSGNTIYF. The DNA for the CDR3 is TGTGCCAGCAGGGGACAGGGCTCTGGAAACACCATATATTTT. This chain connects TRBV28 to TRBJ1-3; TRBD1 agrees at 9 bases. The V segment lost 6 bases and the J segment 0 bases; nucleotides outside the gene matches: 0. The CDR3 totals 14 residues. Looked up from germline, CDR1 is MDHEN and CDR2 is SYDVKM.

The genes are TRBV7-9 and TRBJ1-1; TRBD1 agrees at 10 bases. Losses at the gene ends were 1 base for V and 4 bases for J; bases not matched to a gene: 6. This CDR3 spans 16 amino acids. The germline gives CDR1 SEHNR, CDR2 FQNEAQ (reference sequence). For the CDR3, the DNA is TGTGCCAGCAGCTTAGAGACAGGGGGCGGTGGCACTGAAGCTTTCTTT. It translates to CASSLETGGGGTEAFF.

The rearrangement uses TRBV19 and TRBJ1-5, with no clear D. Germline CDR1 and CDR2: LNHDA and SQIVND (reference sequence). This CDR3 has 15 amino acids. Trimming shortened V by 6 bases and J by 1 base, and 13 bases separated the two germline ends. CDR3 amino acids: CASRSGIASNQPQHF. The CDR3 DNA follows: TGTGCCAGTAGGTCCGGGATAGCAAGCAATCAGCCCCAGCATTTT.

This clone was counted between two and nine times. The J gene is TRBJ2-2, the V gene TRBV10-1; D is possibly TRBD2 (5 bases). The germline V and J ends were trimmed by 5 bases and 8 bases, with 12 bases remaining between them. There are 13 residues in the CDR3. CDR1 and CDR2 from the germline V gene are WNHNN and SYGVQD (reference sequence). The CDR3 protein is CASSRGIQGELFF. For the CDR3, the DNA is TGCGCCAGCAGTCGAGGGATACAAGGGGAGCTGTTTTTT.

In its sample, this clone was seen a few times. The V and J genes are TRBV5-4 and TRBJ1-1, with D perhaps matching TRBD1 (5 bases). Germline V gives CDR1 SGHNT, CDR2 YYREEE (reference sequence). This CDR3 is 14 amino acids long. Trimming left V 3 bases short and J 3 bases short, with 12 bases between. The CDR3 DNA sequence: TGTGCCAGCAGCTCTGAAAGGGGTTACACTGAAGCTTTCTTT. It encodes CASSSERGYTEAFF.

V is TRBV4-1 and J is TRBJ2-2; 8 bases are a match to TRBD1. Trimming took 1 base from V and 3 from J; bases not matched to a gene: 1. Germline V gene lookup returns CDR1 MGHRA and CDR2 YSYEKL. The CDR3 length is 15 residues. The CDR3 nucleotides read TGCGCCAGCAGCCAAGGGACAGGGCACACCGGGGAGCTGTTTTTT. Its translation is CASSQGTGHTGELFF.